This T cell receptor (beta chain) was profiled in a study of blood T cells in healthy people across ages. Study results and limitations: Roughly linear age-related decline in beta diversity appeared, significant by age around 38. There was a strong correlation between TCR beta diversity and naive T cell percentage. It was not known whether donors were CMV positive (a possible confounder of expanded clonotype changes).

With a J-beta primer mix and a sample-barcoded 5' primer, a second PCR ran about 7 to 12 cycles. TCRdb reprocessed the 5' RACE reads via MiXCR and lists one record per CDR3 protein. The repertoire consists of 600,000 to 800,000 distinct CDR3 sequences, with 40% to 65% occurring once and the leading ten covering roughly 14%. The authors extracted at least 6 micrograms of total RNA per sample. Regarding this clonotype: Its antigen remains unidentified.

Trimming pared 6 bases from V and 7 bases from J, leaving 19 bases between. There are 14 residues in the CDR3. The germline gives CDR1 MNHEY, CDR2 SMNVEV (reference sequence). This receptor was obtained from a woman older than 75 in good health. The material sequenced was blood. The chain employs TRBV27 and TRBJ2-7, with D possibly matching TRBD2 (5 bases). This CDR3 is CASSINRGTNEQYF. The DNA for the CDR3 is TGTGCCAGCAGCATCAACCGGGGTACGAATGAGCAGTACTTC.